This T cell receptor (beta chain) derives from a study of cytomegalovirus exposure and HLA in healthy donors. General observations from the study: Per a prior analysis, the majority of TCR beta V segments were productive roughly 87% or roughly 30% of the time. Equally common other TCR beta chains were less clonally expanded than HLA-associated ones, a later analysis found.

It was with 60 Vbeta and 13 Jbeta primers that the PCR ran. Clones were sequenced by immunoSEQ multiplex PCR, and TCRdb holds only the in-frame ones, with some missing. The repertoire consists of more than 130,000 clones, with approximately 71% occurring once and the leading ten covering nearly 5%. In germline, CDR1 is LNHDA, CDR2 SQIVND (reference sequence). CDR3 length equals 15 residues. The V gene end was trimmed by 4 bases and the J gene end by 4 bases; junction bases not matched to a gene: 6. The sample holds a few counts of this clone. No antigen is known for it. The study sampled nominally healthy donors, though unrecorded immune exposures were likely.

The clonotype originates from a woman between 45 and 60 years old in good health and CMV-seronegative. The rearrangement links TRBV19 to TRBJ2-5; 10 bases agree with TRBD2. Material: PBMCs. The DNA for the CDR3 is TGTGCCAGTAGTACAGCGGGGGGGCAGTTAGAGACCCAGTACTTC. Protein sequence: CASSTAGGQLETQYF. The full variable domain, its missing parts supplied by reference TRBV19 and TRBJ2-5, is DGGITQSPKYLFRKEGQNVTLSCEQNLNHDAMYWYRQDPGQGLRLIYYSQIVNDFQKGDIAEGYSVSREKKESFPLTVTSAQKNPTAFYLCASSTAGGQLETQYFGPGTRLLVL.